Listed here are 9 T cell receptor beta chains from one sample, sequenced in a study of T cells in Graves' hyperthyroidism and ophthalmopathy. Researchers amplified the TCR beta CDR3 regions from RNA transcripts. The HTBI primer set served for first-round RT-PCR of the TCR CDR3. In TCRdb, the multiplex PCR reads were re-called with MiXCR into one record per CDR3 protein. The table records some 800,000 distinct CDR3 sequences, around 38% of them present only once. Sequencing input: blood. Receptors were obtained from a man between 18 and 35 years old with Graves' hyperthyroidism.

This chain links TRBV12-3 or TRBV12-4 with TRBJ2-2; D remains ambiguous. This CDR3 spans 13 amino acids. V lost 3 bases to trimming and J lost 6 bases, with 8 bases between them. The CDR3 spells CASSFLVPGELFF. The CDR3 DNA follows: TGTGCCAGCAGTTTTTTAGTCCCCGGGGAGCTGTTTTTT.

The chain has TRBV15 and TRBJ1-1; the D is unclear. Germline V CDR1 and CDR2: LNHNV, YYDKDF (reference sequence). The V end lost 3 bases, the J end lost 7 bases, and 15 bases lay between the germline ends. There are 14 residues in the CDR3. CDR3 sequence reads: CATSSVDQGSEAFF. The CDR3 DNA follows: TGTGCCACCAGCAGCGTTGACCAAGGGAGTGAAGCTTTCTTT.

This clonotype showed up just once. The chain recombines TRBV20-1 with TRBJ2-7; D may be TRBD2 (6 bases). The end of the DNA fits TRBJ2-1 better, so the J call may be wrong. CDR3 length: 15 amino acids. CDR1 DFQATT and CDR2 SNEGSKA come from the germline V gene (reference sequence). This CDR3 is CSARGLAISYNEQFF. The CDR3, as DNA: TGCAGTGCTAGGGGTCTAGCGATCTCCTACAATGAGCAGTTCTTC.

The rearrangement links TRBV6-5 to TRBJ1-1; TRBD1 aligns across 7 bases. This CDR3 has 15 residues. Germline CDR1 and CDR2: MNHEY and SVGAGI. V dropped 6 bases and J dropped 3; count of bases not matched to a gene: 10. The CDR3 loop reads CASSLVTGSDTEAFF. As DNA, the CDR3 is TGTGCCAGCAGCTTAGTGACAGGGAGCGACACTGAAGCTTTCTTT.

This clonotype occurred once. Just one base apart from a much larger clone, this may be a read error. V gene TRBV7-2 combines with J gene TRBJ2-7, with D uncertain. The CDR3 totals 13 residues. V was clipped by 2 bases and J by 4 bases, with 9 bases between them. CDR1 and CDR2 (germline): SGHTA, FQGNSA. For the CDR3, the DNA is TGTGCCAGCAGCTTAAAACGGGTGTACGAGCAGTACTTC. This gives the protein CASSLKRVYEQYF.

This clonotype turned up a few times. The chain combines TRBV5-1 with TRBJ2-2; D is unresolved. Germline CDR1 SGHRS, CDR2 YFSETQ. Trimming pared 0 bases from V and 6 bases from J, leaving 9 bases between. This CDR3 has 14 residues. The CDR3 region is CASSLAVGAGELFF. In DNA, the CDR3 is TGCGCCAGCAGCTTGGCCGTTGGAGCCGGGGAGCTGTTTTTT.

This rearrangement joins TRBV7-3 to TRBJ2-2; 7 nucleotides agree with TRBD2. The V and J ends lost 2 bases and 4 bases, in that order; junction bases with no gene match: 4. The CDR3 totals 15 residues. Germline loops: CDR1 SGHTA, CDR2 FQGTGA. CDR3: CASSLAGVVTGELFF. For the CDR3, the DNA is TGTGCCAGCAGCTTAGCGGGAGTTGTCACCGGGGAGCTGTTTTTT.

V is TRBV9 and J is TRBJ1-1; a weak D match, TRBD1 (6 bases). V was clipped by 4 bases and J by 7 bases, with 20 bases between them. Germline loops: CDR1 SGDLS, CDR2 YYNGEE. The CDR3 runs to 15 residues. The CDR3 spells CASSPSGGGAGEAFF. In DNA, the CDR3 is TGTGCCAGCAGCCCCTCAGGAGGGGGGGCTGGTGAAGCTTTCTTT.

Notes on this clonotype: Since no conserved phenylalanine or tryptophan closes the CDR3, a read error is the likely cause. No DNA is shown, since the ends of the CDR3 on it are uncertain; the CDR3 is the one TCRdb lists. This chain joins TRBV12-3 or TRBV12-4 and TRBJ1-2; whether TRBD1, the table's D call, matches the DNA was not checked. A total of 9 residues make up the CDR3, ends included. The CDR3 is CASSPRQGI.